This T cell receptor (beta chain) was sequenced for a study of patients with pleural tuberculosis. This clonotype came up many times. TCRdb itself ran the reads through MiXCR, one entry per CDR3 protein. The sample has around 49,000 distinct CDR3 sequences, less than 9.5% seen once. Germline lookup yields CDR1 DFQATT and CDR2 SNEGSKA (reference sequence). Trimming removed 1 base at V and 0 bases at J, with 10 bases between. This CDR3 has 14 amino acids. The chain links TRBV20-1 to TRBJ2-7, with a weak D call TRBD2 (6 bases). This sequence was found in a human donor with pleural tuberculosis. CDR3 sequence: CSARASASSYEQYF. The CDR3 nucleotides read TGCAGTGCTAGAGCTAGCGCTAGCTCCTACGAGCAGTACTTC.